Listed below are T cell receptor beta chains from one sample, sequenced in a study of blood T cells in healthy people across ages. One entry per CDR3 protein results from TCRdb running MiXCR on the 5' RACE reads. The sample includes roughly 800,000 distinct CDR3 sequences, 20% to 30% of them seen just once. The data were also submitted as part of a second study, on T cells of mothers and their children.

Material for sequencing was blood. These receptor sequences come from a boy aged 5-17 years in good health. Both conserved end residues are part of each CDR3. Each record gives: V gene, J gene, D gene, clone size, CDR3 protein, CDR3 DNA. A D gene is named only where the DNA matches it firmly. Size tells how often a clone was seen (once, few, many) or the class of an expanded clone, and some rows leave it out.

TRBV5-1	TRBJ1-4	TRBD1	.	CASSVEGTGSDGLFF	TGCGCCAGCAGCGTAGAAGGGACAGGCAGCGACGGACTGTTTTTT
TRBV12-3/TRBV12-4	TRBJ2-5	.	few	CASAPSRRDQETQYF	TGTGCCAGCGCCCCCTCACGCCGGGACCAAGAGACCCAGTACTTC
TRBV20-1	TRBJ1-2	TRBD1	.	CSARAGTGRVLGGYTF	TGCAGTGCTAGAGCCGGGACAGGGCGTGTACTCGGAGGCTACACCTTC
TRBV6-6	TRBJ2-7	.	few	CASSYSGRGSYEQYF	TGTGCCAGCAGTTACTCGGGTCGGGGTTCCTACGAGCAGTACTTC
TRBV25-1	TRBJ2-5	.	.	CASSEEGMKTETQYF	TGTGCCAGCAGTGAAGAGGGCATGAAGACGGAGACCCAGTACTTC
TRBV27	TRBJ2-3	TRBD2	.	CASSPGTSGGSSTDTQYF	TGTGCCAGCAGTCCCGGGACTAGCGGGGGTTCGAGCACAGATACGCAGTATTTT
TRBV20-1	TRBJ1-2	.	.	CSAGDGLNF	TGCAGTGCTGGGGACGGGCTCAACTTT
TRBV7-2	TRBJ2-4	.	many	CASSLGPNIQYF	TGTGCCAGCAGCTTAGGTCCGAACATTCAGTACTTC
TRBV5-1	TRBJ2-5	TRBD1	few	CASSAGQGRKETQYF	TGCGCCAGCAGTGCCGGACAGGGACGAAAAGAGACCCAGTACTTC
TRBV5-1	TRBJ2-3	TRBD2	once	CASSWGLRGTDTQYF	TGCGCCAGCAGCTGGGGACTACGAGGCACAGATACGCAGTATTTT
TRBV20-1	TRBJ2-5	TRBD2	few	CSASIARGGRETQYF	TGCAGTGCTAGCATCGCCCGGGGGGGCAGAGAGACCCAGTACTTC
TRBV2	TRBJ2-7	TRBD1	.	CASLDRGGSYEQYF	TGTGCCAGCCTGGACAGGGGTGGGTCATACGAGCAGTACTTC
TRBV4-1	TRBJ2-4	TRBD2	.	CASSQSRLAGVAKNIQYF	TGCGCCAGCAGCCAATCCAGACTAGCGGGGGTAGCCAAAAACATTCAGTACTTC
TRBV2	TRBJ2-2	.	.	CAKGGTGELFF	TGTGCCAAGGGCGGAACCGGGGAGCTGTTTTTT
TRBV29-1	TRBJ2-5	TRBD2	few	CSVEGAGGETQYF	TGCAGCGTTGAAGGAGCGGGGGGCGAGACCCAGTACTTC
TRBV2	TRBJ2-7	.	few	CASRGDPSNEQYF	TGTGCCAGCCGAGGGGACCCTTCGAACGAGCAGTACTTC